One TCR beta chain is described in this entry. The antigen is unknown. The sample is drawn from a study of identical twins. One entry per CDR3 protein results from TCRdb running MiXCR on the 5' RACE reads. The sample comprises about 450,000 distinct CDR3 sequences, 15% to 20% of which are singletons, and less than 15% rests with the top ten. The V and J ends lost 5 bases and 4 bases respectively, with 14 bases between them. CDR1 is SQVTM and CDR2 is ANQGSEA in the germline V gene. The CDR3 covers 13 residues. Study-wide results and limits: Out-of-frame beta chain sequences displayed weaker excess sharing between twins.

The sequencing input was naive T cells sorted from blood. This receptor was taken from a man aged 50 to 60 in good health. The chain combines TRBV29-1 with TRBJ1-2; perhaps TRBD1 as D (5 bases). The CDR3 spells CSVKGGGVYGYTF. For the CDR3, the DNA is TGCAGCGTTAAGGGCGGGGGGGTCTATGGCTACACCTTC.